The 31 T cell receptor beta chains below all came from one sample that was sequenced in a study of vaccination and CD4 T cells after COVID-19. Described treatment: approximately nine-day PBMC culture with coronavirus spike peptide pools or control peptides (ViraFEST assay). The antigens these receptors bind are not known. Cultured CD4+ T-cell DNA underwent Oncomine TCR Beta short-read sequencing. One entry per CDR3 protein results from TCRdb running MiXCR on the PCR reads. The sample lists about 25,000 distinct CDR3 sequences, roughly 44% occurring once. Sequenced material: CD4+ T cells from blood, cultured in vitro. Receptor source: a human donor who had recovered from COVID-19.

The chain links TRBV10-3 to TRBJ2-5; D perhaps matches TRBD1 (5 bases). This CDR3 comprises 14 residues. The germline V gene encodes CDR1 ENHRY and CDR2 SYGVKD. The V end was cut by 6 bases, the J end by 2 bases, with 13 bases between. The chain's CDR3 is CAISLSRAQETQYF. CDR3 sequence (DNA): TGTGCCATCAGCCTCAGCAGGGCACAAGAGACCCAGTACTTC.

The chain couples TRBV6-5 to TRBJ1-6; 11 nucleotides match TRBD1. V gave up 2 bases and J gave up 7 bases; unmatched junction bases: 13. Germline V gene data show CDR1 as MNHEY and CDR2 as SVGAGI. The CDR3 consists of 19 residues. CDR3 sequence: CASSYPKVLRDRGNSPLHF. The CDR3 DNA sequence: TGTGCCAGCAGTTACCCGAAGGTTCTCCGGGACAGGGGGAATTCACCCCTCCACTTT.

The chain couples TRBV11-3 to TRBJ1-1, with 7 bases aligning to TRBD1. Germline V gene lookup returns CDR1 SGHNT and CDR2 YENEEA. The V segment lost 5 bases and the J segment 5 bases; nucleotides outside the gene matches: 14. The CDR3 contains 16 residues. Here the CDR3 DNA reads TGTGCCAGCAGCACGAGTCCAGGGCCAGGGGGGACTGAAGCTTTCTTT. Its protein product is CASSTSPGPGGTEAFF. The full variable domain, in which reference TRBV11-3 and TRBJ1-1 provide the parts outside the CDR3, is EAGVVQSPRYKIIEKKQPVAFWCNPISGHNTLYWYLQNLGQGPELLIRYENEEAVDDSQLPKDRFSAERLKGVDSTLKIQPAELGDSAVYLCASSTSPGPGGTEAFFGQGTRLTVV.

The gene calls are TRBV28 and TRBJ1-1; 10 bases line up with TRBD1. CDR1 is MDHEN, CDR2 SYDVKM, per germline. This CDR3 has 15 amino acids. V shed 5 bases, J shed 4 bases, and the junction held 7 bases outside the gene matches. CDR3 nucleotide sequence: TGTGCCAGCAGTCTTCGACAGGGGGCAGCCACTGAAGCTTTCTTT. It is translated as CASSLRQGAATEAFF.

The chain uses TRBV4-1 and TRBJ2-3; 9 positions agree with TRBD2. CDR3 length: 15 amino acids. The trim removed 4 bases at V and 2 bases at J, leaving 4 bases unmatched. The V gene's germline CDR1 is MGHRA and CDR2 YSYEKL. The DNA of the CDR3 is TGCGCCAGCAGCCGAGGACTAGCGCCCACAGATACGCAGTATTTT. This encodes CASSRGLAPTDTQYF.

The V gene is TRBV20-1, the J gene TRBJ1-3; TRBD1 is a possible D gene (6 bases). Germline V CDR1 and CDR2: DFQATT, SNEGSKA (reference sequence). The CDR3 has 14 residues. V lost 6 bases and J lost 4, with 16 bases in between. The CDR3 reads CSAEWTEVGNTIYF. The CDR3 DNA reads TGCAGTGCCGAGTGGACAGAGGTGGGAAACACCATATATTTT.

This clonotype was detected only a few times. The chain joins TRBV7-2 to TRBJ2-7; possibly TRBD2 for D (5 bases). Germline CDR1 and CDR2: SGHTA and FQGNSA. V lost 0 bases and J lost 2, with 5 bases in between. The CDR3 consists of 13 residues. CDR3 sequence: CASSLAGAYEQYF. CDR3 bases: TGTGCCAGCAGCTTAGCGGGAGCCTACGAGCAGTACTTC.

The rearrangement links TRBV6-1 to TRBJ1-2; 7 bases agree with TRBD1. The CDR3 consists of 13 residues. Trimming took 7 bases from V and 2 from J; bases not matched to a gene: 4. Germline CDR1 is MNHNS and CDR2 is SASEGT. The CDR3 sequence is CASNKGANYGYTF. CDR3 coding DNA: TGTGCCAGCAATAAGGGGGCGAACTATGGCTACACCTTC.

The chain is built from TRBV20-1 and TRBJ2-3, with unresolved D. The J call may be in error: the DNA end matches TRBJ1-5 better. Germline CDR1 DFQATT, CDR2 SNEGSKA (reference sequence). There are 13 residues in the CDR3. The CDR3 loop reads CSASRGSTDTQHF. In nucleotides, the CDR3 is TGCAGTGCTAGTCGGGGAAGCACAGATACGCAGCATTTT.

The CDR3 loop is CAISESSTPWEQYF. The DNA for the CDR3 is TGTGCCATCAGTGAGTCGAGCACCCCCTGGGAGCAGTACTTC. The V call is TRBV10-3, the J call TRBJ2-7; no clear D gene. Germline CDR1 is ENHRY and CDR2 is SYGVKD. V lost 0 bases to trimming and J lost 7 bases, with 13 bases between them. This CDR3 contains 14 residues.

This clonotype was observed a handful of times. CDR3 sequence: CASSYDTGYNSPLHF. CDR3 nucleotides: TGTGCCAGCAGTTACGATACAGGATATAATTCACCCCTCCACTTT. The J gene is TRBJ1-6, the V gene TRBV6-5; D may be TRBD1 (5 bases). The CDR3 totals 15 residues. CDR1 is MNHEY and CDR2 is SVGAGI in the germline V gene. Trimming removed 2 bases from V and 4 bases from J, with 9 bases in between.

A few counts support this clonotype. The chain couples TRBV6-5 to TRBJ1-6, with D uncertain. Trimming left V 4 bases short and J 8 bases short, with 9 bases between. Germline loops: CDR1 MNHEY, CDR2 SVGAGI. The CDR3 spans 13 residues. The CDR3 spells CASSWEGDSPLHF. The CDR3 nucleotides read TGTGCCAGCAGTTGGGAGGGAGATTCACCCCTCCACTTT.

The V and J genes are TRBV7-9 and TRBJ1-2, with TRBD1 matching over 9 bases. V shed 4 bases, J shed 2 bases, and the junction held 5 bases outside the gene matches. The CDR3 covers 15 residues. Germline CDR1 is SEHNR and CDR2 is FQNEAQ (reference sequence). The CDR3: CASSSRQGVNYGYTF. DNA of the CDR3: TGTGCCAGCAGCTCTAGACAGGGGGTGAACTATGGCTACACCTTC.

V and J are TRBV11-2 and TRBJ2-7, with D unclear. The V end lost 5 bases, the J end lost 2 bases, and 7 bases lay between the germline ends. Germline-derived CDR1 and CDR2 are SGHAT and FQNNGV. There are 12 residues in the CDR3. CDR3 bases: TGTGCCAGCAGCCCTCAAACCTACGAGCAGTACTTC. Its translation is CASSPQTYEQYF.

The chain combines TRBV29-1 with TRBJ1-2, with a tentative D call TRBD1 (6 bases). V was pared by 4 bases and J by 3 bases, with 9 bases between. This CDR3 spans 12 amino acids. CDR1 is SQVTM and CDR2 is ANQGSEA in the germline V gene. The CDR3 DNA reads as TGCAGCGTTGGGGACAAATACTATGGCTACACCTTC. Residues: CSVGDKYYGYTF.

In this sample, this clonotype turned up a few times. V and J are TRBV20-1 and TRBJ2-2; weak D call: TRBD1 (5 bases). The CDR3 consists of 13 residues. V was clipped by 3 bases and J by 5 bases, with 10 bases between them. CDR1 is DFQATT and CDR2 is SNEGSKA in the germline V gene (reference sequence). CDR3 sequence: CSASRQGTGELFF. The CDR3 nucleotides are TGCAGTGCTAGTCGGCAGGGAACCGGGGAGCTGTTTTTT.

This clonotype appeared a single time. This chain links TRBV20-1 with TRBJ2-7; possibly TRBD1 for D (6 bases). Germline V gene data show CDR1 as DFQATT and CDR2 as SNEGSKA (reference sequence). This CDR3 region has 11 residues. V lost 2 bases and J lost 6, with 8 bases in between. The CDR3 DNA reads as TGCAGTGCTAGACCAGGGGCCGAGCAGTACTTC. Its translation is CSARPGAEQYF.

The CDR3 is CASSLQGALGYGYTF. The CDR3, as DNA: TGTGCCAGCAGCCTACAGGGGGCGCTTGGGTATGGCTACACCTTC. V and J are TRBV7-2 and TRBJ1-2; 9 nucleotides match TRBD1. The germline V gene encodes CDR1 SGHTA and CDR2 FQGNSA. V trimming: 5 bases; J trimming: 5 bases; junction bases outside the gene matches: 9. The CDR3 totals 15 residues.

This sequence joins TRBV28 and TRBJ2-5; D is possibly TRBD1 or TRBD2 (6 bases each). There are 14 residues in the CDR3. Germline CDR1 reads MDHEN; CDR2 reads SYDVKM. V was pared by 7 bases and J by 5 bases, with 17 bases between. The CDR3 DNA sequence: TGTGCCAGCACCCTATTAGGAGGGGGTGAGACCCAGTACTTC. Protein product: CASTLLGGGETQYF.

This clonotype was counted once. This chain links TRBV28 with TRBJ2-3; 7 nucleotides match TRBD1. CDR3 length: 14 amino acids. Germline-derived CDR1 and CDR2 are MDHEN and SYDVKM. With 1 base clipped from V and 5 bases from J, the junction kept 3 bases outside the gene matches. The CDR3 reads CASSLSTGRDTQYF. CDR3 in DNA: TGTGCCAGCAGTTTATCGACAGGGAGAGATACGCAGTATTTT.

This clonotype was picked up one time. The gene calls are TRBV11-2 and TRBJ2-3; 7 bases map to TRBD2. This CDR3 has 16 residues. The V and J ends lost 2 bases and 5 bases, in that order; junction bases with no gene match: 10. The V gene's germline CDR1 is SGHAT and CDR2 FQNNGV. The CDR3 DNA reads as TGTGCCAGCAGCTTAACGCTAGCGGAAAGAGGAGATACGCAGTATTTT. It yields the protein CASSLTLAERGDTQYF.

The genes are TRBV29-1 and TRBJ1-1; D is unclear. V was pared by 4 bases and J by 6 bases, with 6 bases between. The CDR3 has 10 residues. Germline V gene sequence: CDR1 SQVTM, CDR2 ANQGSEA. This CDR3 is CSVGGSEAFF. The CDR3 DNA is TGCAGCGTTGGTGGCTCTGAAGCTTTCTTT. Based on the CDR3 plus reference TRBV29-1 and TRBJ1-1, the full variable domain is SAVISQKPSRDICQRGTSLTIQCQVDSQVTMMFWYRQQPGQSLTLIATANQGSEATYESGFVIDKFPISRPNLTFSTLTVSNMSPEDSSIYLCSVGGSEAFFGQGTRLTVV.

The chain combines TRBV27 with TRBJ2-1, with D possibly matching TRBD1 (6 bases). The V and J ends lost 3 bases and 0 bases respectively, with 9 bases between them. Germline V gives CDR1 MNHEY, CDR2 SMNVEV (reference sequence). CDR3 length: 15 amino acids. The CDR3 DNA follows: TGTGCCAGCAGTTTCTTGGACAGCTCCTACAATGAGCAGTTCTTC. Protein product: CASSFLDSSYNEQFF.

The CDR3 DNA reads as TGTGCCAGCAGTTTATCAGGGGGCTCTGGAAACACCATATATTTT. Encoded protein: CASSLSGGSGNTIYF. This chain joins TRBV27 and TRBJ1-3, with D tentatively TRBD1 (6 bases). CDR1 is MNHEY, CDR2 SMNVEV, per germline (reference sequence). The CDR3 loop spans 15 amino acids. Trimming left V 0 bases short and J 0 bases short, with 6 bases between.

This clonotype was found a few times. The chain couples TRBV2 to TRBJ1-2; D gene uncertain. The CDR3 runs to 12 residues. V shed 4 bases and J shed 4 bases, with 7 bases lying between them. From germline, CDR1 is SNHLY and CDR2 FYNNEI. CDR3 DNA: TGTGCCAGCAGTGGGGTGTCCTATGGCTACACCTTC. The encoded protein is CASSGVSYGYTF.

V and J are TRBV21-1 and TRBJ2-2; the DNA was not compared with TRBD2, the D call given in the table. TRBV21-1 is a recognized pseudogene. The CDR3 extends over 17 amino acids. CDR3 amino acids: CASSTHLEGGDTGELFF. CDR3 sequence (DNA): TGTGCCAGCAGCACCCACCTAGAGGGAGGGGACACCGGGGAGCTGTTTTTT.

This clonotype was detected a few times. J is TRBJ2-3 and V is TRBV20-1, with 7 bases identical to TRBD2. The CDR3 is 14 residues long. The germline CDR1 and CDR2 sequences are DFQATT and SNEGSKA (reference sequence). With 3 bases clipped from V and 0 bases from J, the junction kept 3 bases outside the gene matches. For the CDR3, the DNA is TGCAGTGCTAGTGACGGGGGGAGCACAGATACGCAGTATTTT. Its protein product is CSASDGGSTDTQYF.

This sequence joins TRBV11-1 and TRBJ1-5; D perhaps matches TRBD1 (5 bases). Trimming took off 4 bases at V and 7 bases at J, with 17 bases between the two ends. Germline V CDR1 and CDR2: SGHAT, FQDESV (reference sequence). The CDR3 covers 15 residues. As DNA, the CDR3 is TGTGCCAGCAGCTCCCTTGAGGCAGGGCGACAGCCCCAGCATTTT. Amino acid sequence: CASSSLEAGRQPQHF.

The sample holds a few counts of this clonotype. The chain uses TRBV6-1 and TRBJ2-3, with TRBD2 matching 12 bases. V was pared by 4 bases and J by 1 base, with 15 bases of the junction left unmatched. Germline V CDR1 and CDR2: MNHNS, SASEGT. This CDR3 contains 20 residues. The CDR3 loop reads CASSGGLAGGRPTGTDTQYF. As DNA, the CDR3 is TGTGCCAGCAGTGGTGGTCTAGCGGGAGGGAGACCGACAGGCACAGATACGCAGTATTTT.

The V and J genes are TRBV19 and TRBJ2-7, with D tentatively TRBD1 (6 bases). This CDR3 is 16 amino acids long. Germline V gene lookup returns CDR1 LNHDA and CDR2 SQIVND (reference sequence). Trimming took 3 bases from V and 0 from J, leaving 15 bases between them. The CDR3 DNA reads as TGTGCCAGTAGTATTTGGGGGCCCGCTACCTCCTACGAGCAGTACTTC. Translating gives CASSIWGPATSYEQYF.

This clonotype was picked up a small number of times. The chain couples TRBV20-1 to TRBJ2-1, with 8 bases aligning to TRBD1. Unmatched junction bases numbered 12, after V lost 5 bases and J lost 6 bases. Germline V gives CDR1 DFQATT, CDR2 SNEGSKA (reference sequence). CDR3 size: 15 residues. The CDR3 region is CSASRPQGAGNEQFF. As DNA, the CDR3 is TGCAGTGCTTCCCGGCCCCAGGGGGCCGGCAATGAGCAGTTCTTC.